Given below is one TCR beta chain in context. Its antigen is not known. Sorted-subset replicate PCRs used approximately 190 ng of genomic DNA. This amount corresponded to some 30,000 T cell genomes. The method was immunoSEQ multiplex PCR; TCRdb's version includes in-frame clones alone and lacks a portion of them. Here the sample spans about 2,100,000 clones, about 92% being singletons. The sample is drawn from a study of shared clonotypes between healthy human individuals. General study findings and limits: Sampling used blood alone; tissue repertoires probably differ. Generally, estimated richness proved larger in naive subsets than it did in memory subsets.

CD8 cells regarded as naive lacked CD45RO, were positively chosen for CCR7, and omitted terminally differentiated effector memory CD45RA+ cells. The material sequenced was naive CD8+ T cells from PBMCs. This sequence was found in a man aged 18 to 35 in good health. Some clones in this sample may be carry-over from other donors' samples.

CDR3 DNA sequence: TGCGCCAGCAGCCAAGTGGGCGGGCGAGACTCCTACGAGCAGTACTTC. Translating gives CASSQVGGRDSYEQYF. The genes are TRBV4-3 and TRBJ2-7, with a weak D call TRBD2 (5 bases). There are 16 residues in the CDR3. Trimming stripped 1 base from V and 0 bases from J, with 13 bases between. Germline assignment: CDR1 LGHNA and CDR2 YSLEER.